This entry concerns a single T cell receptor (beta chain). The antigen is not known. From each donor, at least one pre-ART PBMC sample and at least two post-ART PBMC samples were obtained. Germline values: CDR1 SGDLS, CDR2 YYNGEE. Trimming at V came to 4 bases and at J to 7 bases, leaving 9 bases not matched to a gene. This CDR3 is built from 16 residues. These data are taken from a study of long-term antiretroviral therapy in people with HIV. Points from the study as a whole: Repertoire dominance by clones expanded before ART was seen at all time points.

The libraries were made with immunoSEQ v3.0 at survey level. Clones were read by immunoSEQ multiplex PCR, and TCRdb kept only the in-frame ones, dropping some. The repertoire has around 6,500 clones, roughly two thirds of them found once; the top ten carry about 32%. Sequencing used unsorted PBMCs, obtained 0.2 years after starting antiretroviral therapy. The receptor was isolated from a man between 35 and 55 years old with HIV. This chain uses TRBV9 with TRBJ2-1; 12 bases fit TRBD1. CDR3 in amino acids: CASSKSGTGGRNEQFF. The CDR3 DNA reads TGTGCCAGCAGCAAATCCGGGACAGGGGGCAGAAATGAGCAGTTCTTC.